Listed below are T cell receptor beta chains from one sample, sequenced in a study of T cells in Graves' hyperthyroidism and ophthalmopathy. TCRdb re-called the multiplex PCR reads through MiXCR, storing one row per CDR3 protein. In the table there are 350,000 or so distinct CDR3 sequences, 15% to 20% of which are singletons. The sample taken for sequencing was blood. Every receptor here comes from a woman in her thirties or forties with Graves' ophthalmopathy. Both conserved end residues are part of each CDR3. Each record gives: clone size, J gene, V gene, CDR3 length, D gene, CDR3 DNA, CDR3 protein. A D gene is named only where the DNA matches it firmly. Not every row has a clone size; where given, it reads once, few, many or a size class.

many	TRBJ2-4	TRBV6-5	15	-	TGTGCCAGCAGATATTATGAGGGGGCCAAAAACATTCAGTACTTC	CASRYYEGAKNIQYF
many	TRBJ1-5	TRBV19	16	-	TGTGCCAGTAAGGACACCGGACAGAAACCCAATCAGCCCCAGCATTTT	CASKDTGQKPNQPQHF
many	TRBJ2-5	TRBV20-1	14	TRBD2	TGCAGCGCCCCTAGCGGATGGTACCAAGAGACCCAGTACTTC	CSAPSGWYQETQYF
-	TRBJ1-5	TRBV12-3/TRBV12-4	12	-	TGTGCCAGCAGACTCTCGGATCAGCCCCAGCATTTT	CASRLSDQPQHF
many	TRBJ2-1	TRBV7-8	13	TRBD1	TGTGCCAGCAGCTCAGACAGGGTCCATGAGCAGTTCTTC	CASSSDRVHEQFF
-	TRBJ2-7	TRBV20-1	14	TRBD2	TGCAGTGCTCGGACTAGCGGGGGGACCTACGAGCAGTACTTC	CSARTSGGTYEQYF
many	TRBJ2-7	TRBV11-2	17	TRBD2	TGTGCCAGCAGCTTAGTTCCCCAGGGACTAGCGGGAAGCGAGCAGTACTTC	CASSLVPQGLAGSEQYF
-	TRBJ1-1	TRBV28	15	-	TGTGCCAGCAGCCTGAGTCTCGGGGCTAGCACTGAAGCTTTCTTT	CASSLSLGASTEAFF
many	TRBJ2-7	TRBV20-1	13	TRBD1	TGCAGTGCCGACAGGGCTGGTTCCTACGAGCAGTACTTC	CSADRAGSYEQYF
many	TRBJ1-5	TRBV9	15	TRBD1	TGTGCCAGCAGCGTAGGAGGACAGGGCAATCAGCCCCAGCATTTT	CASSVGGQGNQPQHF
few	TRBJ2-5	TRBV6-1	15	TRBD1	TGTGCCAGCAGCCAGGCTGTGGGACAGCAAGAGACCCAGTACTTC	CASSQAVGQQETQYF
many	TRBJ2-4	TRBV20-1	14	-	TGCAGTGCTAGAAGGTCCCAAGCCAAAAACATTCAGTACTTC	CSARRSQAKNIQYF
-	TRBJ2-7	TRBV6-2/TRBV6-3	15	-	TGTGCCAGCAGTTACTCGGAACAGGGTTTTTACGAGCAGTACTTC	CASSYSEQGFYEQYF
many	TRBJ1-1	TRBV5-6	14	-	TGTGCCAGCAGGGCCCCCGGGGGGAACACTGAAGCTTTCTTT	CASRAPGGNTEAFF
-	TRBJ1-2	TRBV6-2/TRBV6-3	14	-	TGTGCCACGCAGATCTCAGGAACCACGGGAGGCTACACCTTC	CATQISGTTGGYTF
once	TRBJ2-5	TRBV28	13	-	TGTGCCAGCACTCAGGGTGGGGAAGAGACCCAGTACTTC	CASTQGGEETQYF
many	TRBJ2-7	TRBV11-2	14	-	TGTGCCAGCAGCTCAACAAAGAGGCCCCACGAGCAGTACTTC	CASSSTKRPHEQYF
many	TRBJ1-2	TRBV7-9	14	-	TGTGCCAGCAGCTTAGATGGGGGCGTTTATGGCTACACCTTC	CASSLDGGVYGYTF
many	TRBJ2-7	TRBV18	14	TRBD1	TGTGCCAGCTCACCCCGGACAGGGCCCCACGAGCAGTACTTC	CASSPRTGPHEQYF
-	TRBJ2-7	TRBV11-2	12	-	TGTGCCAGCAGCTTGCGGTTCCACGAGCAGTACTTC	CASSLRFHEQYF
many	TRBJ2-7	TRBV6-1	15	TRBD1	TGTGCCAGCAGCCGTACCTGGACAGGGCAGGGGGAGCAGTACTTC	CASSRTWTGQGEQYF
many	TRBJ2-7	TRBV19	14	TRBD2	TGTGCCAGCAGTATTTCTAGCGGTTCCTACGAGCAGTACTTC	CASSISSGSYEQYF
many	TRBJ1-1	TRBV5-1	13	-	TGCGCCAGCAGCCTAGGGGAGCTCACTGAAGCTTTCTTT	CASSLGELTEAFF
-	TRBJ2-7	TRBV6-1	13	TRBD2	TGTGCCAGCAGGGGAGCGGGAGCGTTCGAGCAGTACTTC	CASRGAGAFEQYF
many	TRBJ1-2	TRBV6-5	14	TRBD1	TGTGCCAGCAGTTACTGGGGACAGGGCTATGGCTACACCTTC	CASSYWGQGYGYTF
few	TRBJ2-5	TRBV18	13	-	TGTGCCAGCTCACCCGGACGTGGCGAGACCCAGTACTTC	CASSPGRGETQYF
many	TRBJ1-1	TRBV12-5	11	-	TGTGCTAGTGATGGTGGGGGGCGAGCTTTCTTT	CASDGGGRAFF
many	TRBJ2-5	TRBV11-2	15	TRBD1	TGTGCCAGCAGCCGTATAACAGGGGGACAAGAGACCCAGTACTTC	CASSRITGGQETQYF
many	TRBJ2-7	TRBV28	12	-	TGTGCCAGCAGTTACGCCTTGAAAGAGCAGTACTTC	CASSYALKEQYF
-	TRBJ1-6	TRBV30	13	TRBD1	TGTGCCTGGACCGGGACAGTTTTTTCACCCCTCCACTTT	CAWTGTVFSPLHF
many	TRBJ1-2	TRBV12-3/TRBV12-4	13	-	TGTGCCAGCAGTTTTAGGGAGTATCATGGCTACACCTTC	CASSFREYHGYTF
many	TRBJ2-5	TRBV19	14	TRBD2	TGTGCCACCAATAGCGGGGGATCGCAAGAGACCCAGTACTTC	CATNSGGSQETQYF
many	TRBJ1-5	TRBV12-3/TRBV12-4	16	-	TGTGCCAGCAGAAACCACAGGGATTCGGGTGATCAGCCCCAGCATTTT	CASRNHRDSGDQPQHF